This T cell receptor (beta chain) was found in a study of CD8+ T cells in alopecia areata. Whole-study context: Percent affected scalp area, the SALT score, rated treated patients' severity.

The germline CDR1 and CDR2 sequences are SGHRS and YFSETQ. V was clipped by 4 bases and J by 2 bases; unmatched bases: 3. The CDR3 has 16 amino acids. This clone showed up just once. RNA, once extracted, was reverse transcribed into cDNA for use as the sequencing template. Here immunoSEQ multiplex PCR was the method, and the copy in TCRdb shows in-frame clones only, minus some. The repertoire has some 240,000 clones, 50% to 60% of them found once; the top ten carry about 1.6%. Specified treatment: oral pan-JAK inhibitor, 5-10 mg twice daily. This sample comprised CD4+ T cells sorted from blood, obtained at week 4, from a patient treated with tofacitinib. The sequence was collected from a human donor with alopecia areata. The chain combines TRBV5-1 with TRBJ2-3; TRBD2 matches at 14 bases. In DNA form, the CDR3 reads TGCGCCAGCAGCCTGGGACTAGCGGGGGACACAGATACGCAGTATTTT. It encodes CASSLGLAGDTDTQYF.